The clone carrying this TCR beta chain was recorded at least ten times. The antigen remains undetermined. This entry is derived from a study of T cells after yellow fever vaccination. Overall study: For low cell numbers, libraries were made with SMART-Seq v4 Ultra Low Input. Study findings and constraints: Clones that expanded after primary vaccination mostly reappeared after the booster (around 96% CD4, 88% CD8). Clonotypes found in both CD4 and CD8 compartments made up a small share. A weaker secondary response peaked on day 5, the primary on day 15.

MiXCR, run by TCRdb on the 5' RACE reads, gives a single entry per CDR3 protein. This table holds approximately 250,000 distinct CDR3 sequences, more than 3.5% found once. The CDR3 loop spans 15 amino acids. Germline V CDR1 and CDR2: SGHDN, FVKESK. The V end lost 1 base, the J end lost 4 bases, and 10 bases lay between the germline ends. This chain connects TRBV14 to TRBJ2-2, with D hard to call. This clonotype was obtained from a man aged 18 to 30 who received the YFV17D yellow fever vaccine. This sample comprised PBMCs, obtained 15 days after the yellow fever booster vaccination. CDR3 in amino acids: CASSQAVLSTGELFF. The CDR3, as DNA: TGTGCCAGCAGCCAAGCGGTCCTTTCCACCGGGGAGCTGTTTTTT.